One sample yielded the 30 T cell receptor beta chains listed below, sequenced in a study of T-cell reconstitution after alpha-beta-depleted transplantation in children. Preparation of the TCRbeta library involved a method that used unique molecular identifiers. TCRdb passed the PCR reads through MiXCR, listing each CDR3 protein once. The profile covers 500,000 to 750,000 distinct CDR3 sequences, with 25% to 30% appearing a single time and about 35% taken by the ten largest. The sequencing used PBMCs, collected before TCRalphabeta/CD19-depleted stem cell transplant. The source is a boy younger than two with Wiskott-Aldrich syndrome, due to receive a stem cell transplant.

This clonotype was seen a few times. The chain recombines TRBV5-1 with TRBJ2-3; D might be TRBD1 or TRBD2, each matching 5 bases. From germline, CDR1 is SGHRS and CDR2 YFSETQ. There are 15 residues in the CDR3. V lost 7 bases and J lost 0, with 15 bases in between. The DNA of the CDR3 is TGCGCCAGCCGTCGAAGGGGACCGAGCACAGATACGCAGTATTTT. Its translation: CASRRRGPSTDTQYF. Filled out from reference TRBV5-1 and TRBJ2-3, the complete variable domain reads KAGVTQTPRYLIKTRGQQVTLSCSPISGHRSVSWYQQTPGQGLQFLFEYFSETQRNKGNFPGRFSGRQFSNSRSEMNVSTLELGDSALYLCASRRRGPSTDTQYFGPGTRLTVL.

The chain carries TRBV10-3 and TRBJ1-2, with TRBD1 as a possible D gene (6 bases). Trimming left V 2 bases short and J 2 bases short, with 12 bases between. This CDR3 region has 15 residues. From germline, CDR1 is ENHRY and CDR2 SYGVKD. CDR3 in DNA: TGTGCCATCAGTGAGATCGCAGGGGCCAACTATGGCTACACCTTC. Translated: CAISEIAGANYGYTF.

This clonotype occurred a few times. V gene TRBV18 combines with J gene TRBJ1-5; no firm D call. CDR1 and CDR2 from the germline V gene are KGHSH and LQKENI. V shed 2 bases and J shed 6 bases, with 8 bases lying between them. The length of the CDR3 is 13 residues. The CDR3 spells CASSPAEGQPQHF. The CDR3 DNA is TGTGCCAGCTCACCAGCCGAAGGTCAGCCCCAGCATTTT.

This clonotype was counted only a few times. The chain links TRBV6-4 to TRBJ1-1; D not certain. Germline V gives CDR1 MRHNA, CDR2 SNTAGT. With 6 bases removed from V and 1 base from J, the gap between germline ends came to 12 bases. The CDR3 is 14 amino acids. CDR3 sequence reads: CASSQEEGNTEAFF. The DNA for the CDR3 is TGTGCCAGCAGCCAGGAGGAGGGGAACACTGAAGCTTTCTTT.

This chain links TRBV14 with TRBJ2-7, with D hard to call. With 6 bases removed from V and 9 bases from J, the gap between germline ends came to 15 bases. The CDR3 runs 12 residues. Germline CDR1 is SGHDN and CDR2 is FVKESK. The CDR3: CASSVRFERQYF. In DNA, the CDR3 is TGTGCCAGCAGTGTTCGGTTCGAGCGGCAGTACTTC.

V is TRBV5-6 and J is TRBJ2-3; the D is unclear. The germline V and J ends were trimmed by 0 bases and 2 bases, with 7 bases remaining between them. The CDR3 covers 14 residues. From germline, CDR1 is SGHDT and CDR2 YYEEEE. The CDR3 sequence is CASSLGFYTDTQYF. The DNA for the CDR3 is TGTGCCAGCAGCTTGGGGTTCTACACAGATACGCAGTATTTT. The entire variable domain, with the rest obtained from reference TRBV5-6 and TRBJ2-3, is as follows: DAGVTQSPTHLIKTRGQQVTLRCSPKSGHDTVSWYQQALGQGPQFIFQYYEEEERQRGNFPDRFSGHQFPNYSSELNVNALLLGDSALYLCASSLGFYTDTQYFGPGTRLTVL.

This clonotype was detected a few times. The V call is TRBV5-1, the J call TRBJ2-7; 11 positions agree with TRBD2. The CDR3 covers 15 residues. The V gene's germline CDR1 is SGHRS and CDR2 YFSETQ. The V and J ends lost 4 bases and 2 bases, in that order; junction bases with no gene match: 5. CDR3 sequence reads: CASSITSGSPYEQYF. The CDR3 coding sequence is TGCGCCAGCAGCATAACTAGCGGGAGTCCCTACGAGCAGTACTTC.

The gene calls are TRBV20-1 and TRBJ2-2; D is ambiguous. Germline loops: CDR1 DFQATT, CDR2 SNEGSKA (reference sequence). V was clipped by 3 bases and J by 7 bases, with 12 bases between them. The CDR3 is 13 amino acids. The CDR3 sequence is CSASMAPGGELFF. The CDR3 bases are TGCAGTGCTAGCATGGCTCCGGGCGGGGAGCTGTTTTTT.

This clonotype was observed a few times. This rearrangement joins TRBV5-1 to TRBJ2-7, with 10 bases identical to TRBD2. Germline V gene data show CDR1 as SGHRS and CDR2 as YFSETQ. V shed 3 bases and J 3 bases; nucleotides not matched to a gene: 3. This CDR3 is built from 14 residues. This chain's CDR3 is CASSSGLAHYEQYF. In DNA form, the CDR3 reads TGCGCCAGCAGCTCGGGACTAGCGCACTACGAGCAGTACTTC.

A few counts support this clonotype. J is TRBJ2-5 and V is TRBV6-2 or TRBV6-3; 8 bases agree with TRBD1. The CDR3 totals 17 residues. Germline V gene data show CDR1 as MNHEY and CDR2 as SVGEGT. V lost 0 bases to trimming and J lost 1 base; unmatched junction nucleotides: 7. Here the CDR3 DNA reads TGTGCCAGCAGTTACTCGAGTAAGGGACAGGCCCAAGAGACCCAGTACTTC. Encoded protein: CASSYSSKGQAQETQYF.

This clonotype was counted between two and nine times. V usage is TRBV4-1 and J usage is TRBJ1-5; no firm D call. Trimming cost V 2 bases and J 4 bases, with 15 bases left between them. From germline, CDR1 is MGHRA and CDR2 YSYEKL. This CDR3 is 16 amino acids long. The CDR3 DNA follows: TGCGCCAGCAGCCAAACGATGGACCCATGGAATCAGCCCCAGCATTTT. Its protein product is CASSQTMDPWNQPQHF.

In nucleotides, the CDR3 is TGTGCCAGCAACCGGGACCCGGACAATGAGCAGTTCTTC. It codes for CASNRDPDNEQFF. This chain links TRBV12-3 or TRBV12-4 with TRBJ2-1; D may correspond to TRBD1 or TRBD2 (5 bases each). The CDR3 has 13 residues. The V end was cut by 7 bases, the J end by 5 bases, with 12 bases between.

The genes are TRBV7-9 and TRBJ2-7; 9 bases are shared with TRBD1. Germline lookup yields CDR1 SEHNR and CDR2 FQNEAQ (reference sequence). The V segment lost 5 bases and the J segment 0 bases; nucleotides outside the gene matches: 11. This CDR3 comprises 17 residues. This CDR3 reads CASSVPGQGSISYEQYF. Written as DNA, the CDR3 is TGTGCCAGCAGCGTCCCGGGACAGGGTTCCATCTCCTACGAGCAGTACTTC. Variable domain in full (rest from reference TRBV7-9 and TRBJ2-7): DTGVSQNPRHKITKRGQNVTFRCDPISEHNRLYWYRQTLGQGPEFLTYFQNEAQLEKSRLLSDRFSAERPKGSFSTLEIQRTEQGDSAMYLCASSVPGQGSISYEQYFGPGTRLTVT.

This clonotype was picked up a small number of times. V is TRBV28 and J is TRBJ2-1, with 7 nucleotides matching TRBD2. Germline values: CDR1 MDHEN, CDR2 SYDVKM. The V and J ends lost 5 bases and 7 bases, in that order; junction bases with no gene match: 14. The CDR3 covers 16 residues. The CDR3: CASSGSGTMIWNEQFF. DNA of the CDR3: TGTGCCAGCAGTGGATCCGGGACTATGATTTGGAATGAGCAGTTCTTC.

This clonotype was recorded a few times. This rearrangement joins TRBV12-3 or TRBV12-4 to TRBJ2-4; 8 positions match TRBD2. The CDR3 contains 14 residues. J lost 7 bases, V lost 3 bases, and 5 bases had no gene match. The CDR3 nucleotides read TGTGCCAGCAGTTTGCCGACTAGCGATAACATTCAGTACTTC. As protein: CASSLPTSDNIQYF.

V and J are TRBV20-1 and TRBJ2-1; the D gene is possibly TRBD2 (5 bases). The ends were cut back, 5 bases at V and 0 bases at J, with 11 bases in the middle. Germline CDR1 DFQATT, CDR2 SNEGSKA (reference sequence). This CDR3 has 14 amino acids. CDR3 residues: CSALVGDSYNEQFF. The CDR3 DNA sequence: TGCAGTGCTCTAGTGGGAGACTCCTACAATGAGCAGTTCTTC.

This clonotype was counted between two and nine times. The chain has TRBV28 and TRBJ2-7, with D unresolved. Germline V CDR1 and CDR2: MDHEN, SYDVKM. V was cut by 4 bases and J by 3 bases, with 10 bases left in between. The CDR3 runs 13 residues. In DNA form, the CDR3 reads TGTGCCAGCAGTTCCCTAGTAAGCTACGAGCAGTACTTC. Translated, it gives CASSSLVSYEQYF.

The J gene is TRBJ2-1, the V gene TRBV7-9; 8 bases are a match to TRBD2. The germline gives CDR1 SEHNR, CDR2 FQNEAQ (reference sequence). This CDR3 contains 14 residues. V shed 2 bases, J shed 10 bases, and the junction held 7 bases outside the gene matches. CDR3 protein: CASSLQAGAGEQFF. For the CDR3, the DNA is TGTGCCAGCAGCTTACAAGCGGGAGCCGGCGAGCAGTTCTTC.

This clonotype came up a few times. CDR3 protein: CASSQERGEQYF. In DNA form, the CDR3 reads TGTGCCAGCAGCCAAGAACGCGGCGAGCAGTACTTC. The V and J genes are TRBV4-2 and TRBJ2-7; D is unresolved. Trimming took off 0 bases at V and 6 bases at J, with 6 bases between the two ends. Germline V gene sequence: CDR1 LGHNA, CDR2 YNFKEQ. The CDR3 sequence is 12 residues long.

This chain connects TRBV6-1 to TRBJ2-5; no definite D call. V was shortened by 6 bases and J by 2 bases, with 13 bases between the two germline ends. Germline V CDR1 and CDR2: MNHNS, SASEGT. The CDR3 length is 14 residues. CDR3 DNA sequence: TGTGCCAGCAGCCCGGCGGTCAGGCAAGAGACCCAGTACTTC. Its translation: CASSPAVRQETQYF.

The rearrangement links TRBV7-2 to TRBJ2-1; D unclear. V lost 2 bases to trimming and J lost 10 bases, with 12 bases between them. CDR1 and CDR2 from the germline V gene are SGHTA and FQGNSA. The CDR3 covers 13 residues. The CDR3 loop is CASSLSSGSEQFF. CDR3 DNA sequence: TGTGCCAGCAGCTTATCGTCCGGGTCAGAGCAGTTCTTC.

The V and J genes are TRBV30 and TRBJ2-2; TRBD2 is a possible D gene (5 bases). This CDR3 is 13 amino acids long. Per germline, CDR1 GTSNPN and CDR2 SVGIG (reference sequence). Trimming took 0 bases from V and 6 from J, leaving 8 bases between them. CDR3 coding DNA: TGTGCCTGGAGTGTTAAAGCGGCCGGGGAGCTGTTTTTT. Its protein is CAWSVKAAGELFF.

V and J are TRBV30 and TRBJ2-3; D perhaps matches TRBD2 (5 bases). The CDR3 consists of 15 residues. V lost 2 bases to trimming and J lost 0 bases, with 12 bases between them. Germline CDR1 and CDR2: GTSNPN and SVGIG (reference sequence). The CDR3, as DNA: TGTGCCTGGAGTCTCGGGATAGGAAGCACAGATACGCAGTATTTT. Its translation: CAWSLGIGSTDTQYF.

The chain couples TRBV5-1 to TRBJ2-1; 9 positions match TRBD2. Per the germline V gene, CDR1 is SGHRS and CDR2 is YFSETQ. The CDR3 runs to 16 residues. The V segment lost 0 bases and the J segment 5 bases; nucleotides outside the gene matches: 6. The CDR3 DNA sequence: TGCGCCAGCAGCTTGGGTCGAGCGGGAGGTCACAATGAGCAGTTCTTC. Translation: CASSLGRAGGHNEQFF.

This clonotype occurred a few times. This sequence joins TRBV3-1 and TRBJ2-3; D is undetermined. This CDR3 is 14 amino acids long. V was cut by 5 bases and J by 2 bases, with 11 bases left in between. Per the germline V gene, CDR1 is LGHDT and CDR2 is YNNKEL (reference sequence). Written as DNA, the CDR3 is TGTGCCAGCAGCATCGATCTGTACACAGATACGCAGTATTTT. Its translation: CASSIDLYTDTQYF.

The sample holds a few counts of this clonotype. The V gene is TRBV7-2, the J gene TRBJ1-1, with 7 bases identical to TRBD1. After removal of 1 base from V and 4 bases from J, the junction contained 9 bases not matched to a gene. From germline, CDR1 is SGHTA and CDR2 FQGNSA. This CDR3 comprises 16 residues. The CDR3 loop is CASSLDNRGSGTEAFF. CDR3 nucleotides: TGTGCCAGCAGCTTAGATAACAGGGGAAGTGGCACTGAAGCTTTCTTT.

The chain joins TRBV5-1 to TRBJ2-2; 7 nucleotides agree with TRBD2. Germline V gene sequence: CDR1 SGHRS, CDR2 YFSETQ. V gave up 0 bases and J gave up 2 bases; unmatched junction bases: 7. This CDR3 spans 17 amino acids. DNA of the CDR3: TGCGCCAGCAGCTTGGCCGCGGGCGGGAGCAACACCGGGGAGCTGTTTTTT. Translation gives CASSLAAGGSNTGELFF.

This clonotype appeared a few times. The rearrangement uses TRBV5-1 and TRBJ2-5; D perhaps matches TRBD1 (5 bases). CDR1 is SGHRS, CDR2 YFSETQ, per germline. This CDR3 comprises 14 residues. V was trimmed by 4 bases and J by 5 bases, leaving 15 bases between them. The CDR3 region has the DNA TGCGCCAGCAGCCGTATCCTTGGGGCGGAGACCCAGTACTTC. Protein: CASSRILGAETQYF.

Remarks on this clonotype: This may be a read error, as it is one base from a much larger clone. The chain has TRBV9 and TRBJ2-2; D may be TRBD1 or TRBD2 (5 bases each). The CDR3 contains 13 residues. Germline V gene data show CDR1 as SGDLS and CDR2 as YYNGEE. Here the CDR3 reads CASSVGGTGELIF. The CDR3 DNA reads TGTGCCAGCAGCGTAGGGGGGACCGGGGAGCTGATTTTT.

The genes are TRBV5-1 and TRBJ2-1, with D hard to call. CDR1 is SGHRS, CDR2 YFSETQ, per germline. The V end was cut by 0 bases, the J end by 3 bases, with 7 bases between. This CDR3 comprises 14 residues. The CDR3 loop is CASSLVPVYNEQFF. CDR3 bases: TGCGCCAGCAGCTTGGTGCCGGTCTACAATGAGCAGTTCTTC. Full variable domain (missing parts from reference TRBV5-1 and TRBJ2-1): KAGVTQTPRYLIKTRGQQVTLSCSPISGHRSVSWYQQTPGQGLQFLFEYFSETQRNKGNFPGRFSGRQFSNSRSEMNVSTLELGDSALYLCASSLVPVYNEQFFGPGTRLTVL.